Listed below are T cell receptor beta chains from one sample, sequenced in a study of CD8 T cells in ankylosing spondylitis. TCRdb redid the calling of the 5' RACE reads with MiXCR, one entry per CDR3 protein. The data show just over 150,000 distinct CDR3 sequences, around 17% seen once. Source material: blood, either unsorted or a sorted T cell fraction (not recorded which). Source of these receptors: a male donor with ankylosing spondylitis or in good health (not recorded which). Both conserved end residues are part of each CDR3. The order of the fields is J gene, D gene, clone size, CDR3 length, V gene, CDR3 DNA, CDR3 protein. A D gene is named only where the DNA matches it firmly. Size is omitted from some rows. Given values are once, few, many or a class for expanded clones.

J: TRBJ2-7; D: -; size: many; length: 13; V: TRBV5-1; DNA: TGCGCCAGCAGCTTCCAGGGGGGCTACGAGCAGTACTTC; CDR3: CASSFQGGYEQYF
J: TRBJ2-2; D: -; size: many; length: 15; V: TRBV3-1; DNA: TGTGCCAGCAGCCAAGATTTCAGGAACACCGGGGAGCTGTTTTTT; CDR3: CASSQDFRNTGELFF
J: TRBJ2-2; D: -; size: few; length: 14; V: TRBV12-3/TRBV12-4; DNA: TGTGCCAGCAGTTTAGAGGGGATCACCGGGGAGCTGTTTTTT; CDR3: CASSLEGITGELFF
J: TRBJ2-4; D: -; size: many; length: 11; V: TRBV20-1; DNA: TGCAGTGCTGAGCTGCGTCAAGAACCGTACTTC; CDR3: CSAELRQEPYF
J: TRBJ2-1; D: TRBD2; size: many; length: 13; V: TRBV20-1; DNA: TGCAGTGCTCTTAGCGGGAGCTACAATGAGCAGTTCTTC; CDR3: CSALSGSYNEQFF
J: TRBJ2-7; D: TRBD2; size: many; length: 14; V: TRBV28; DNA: TGTGCCAGCAGCCCCGGGACTAGCGGCTTTGAGCAGTACTTC; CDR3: CASSPGTSGFEQYF
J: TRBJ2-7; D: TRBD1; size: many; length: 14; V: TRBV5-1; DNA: TGCGCCAGCAGCACAGGGGGCGGGAAGGACGAGCAGTACTTC; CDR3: CASSTGGGKDEQYF
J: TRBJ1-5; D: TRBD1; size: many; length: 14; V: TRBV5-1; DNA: TGCGCCAGCAGCCCAGGACAGGAGGGTCAGCCCCAGCATTTT; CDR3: CASSPGQEGQPQHF
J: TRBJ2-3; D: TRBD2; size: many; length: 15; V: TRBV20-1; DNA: TGCAGTGCTTCTGTTAGCGGGAGTGAGGCAGATACGCAGTATTTT; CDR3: CSASVSGSEADTQYF
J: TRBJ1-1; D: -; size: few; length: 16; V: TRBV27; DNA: TGTGCCAGCAGTTTTCTTCGGCCGAAGATGAACACTGAAGCTTTCTTT; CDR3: CASSFLRPKMNTEAFF
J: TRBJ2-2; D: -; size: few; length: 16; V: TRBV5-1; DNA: TGCGCCAGCAGCTTGATAGTACAGACGAACACCGGGGAGCTGTTTTTT; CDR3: CASSLIVQTNTGELFF
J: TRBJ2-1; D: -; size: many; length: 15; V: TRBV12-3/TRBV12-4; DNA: TGTGCCAGCAGTTTACCCGGGACCTCCTACAATGAGCAGTTCTTC; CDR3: CASSLPGTSYNEQFF
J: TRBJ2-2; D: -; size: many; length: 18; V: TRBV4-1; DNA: TGCGCCAGCAGCCAAGAATTCCGACAGGTGTCGTACACCGGGGAGCTGTTTTTT; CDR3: CASSQEFRQVSYTGELFF
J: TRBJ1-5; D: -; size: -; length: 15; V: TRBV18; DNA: TGTGCCAGCTCACCATCAGGAACAGACAATCAGCCCCAGCATTTT; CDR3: CASSPSGTDNQPQHF
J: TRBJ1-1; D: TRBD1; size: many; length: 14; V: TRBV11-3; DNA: TGTGCCAGCAGCTCCCAGACAGGGGACACTGAAGCTTTCTTT; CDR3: CASSSQTGDTEAFF
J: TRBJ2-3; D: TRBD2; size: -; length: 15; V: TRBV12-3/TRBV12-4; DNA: TGTGGCAGCAGCCAACTAGCGGCCCTCACAGATACGCAGTATTTT; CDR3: CGSSQLAALTDTQYF
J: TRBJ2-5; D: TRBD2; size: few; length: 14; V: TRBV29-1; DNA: TGCAGCGTTGATATGCGGGAGAGCGCAGAGACCCAGTACTTC; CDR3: CSVDMRESAETQYF
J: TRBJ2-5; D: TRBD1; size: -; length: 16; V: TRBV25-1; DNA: TGTGCCAGCAGTCCTTTCTTGGACAGGAAGCAAGAGACCCAGTACTTC; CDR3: CASSPFLDRKQETQYF
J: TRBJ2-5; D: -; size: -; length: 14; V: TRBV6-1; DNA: TGTGCCAGCATCGAACGGTCTGGGATAAAGACCCAGTACTTC; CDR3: CASIERSGIKTQYF
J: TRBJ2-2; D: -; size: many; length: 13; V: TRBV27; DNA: TGTGCCAGCAGTTACGACGGTGAAGGGGAGCTGTTTTTT; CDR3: CASSYDGEGELFF
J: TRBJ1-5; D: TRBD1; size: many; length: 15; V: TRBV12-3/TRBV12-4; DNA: TGTGCCAGCACACAGACAGGGATGGGCAATCAGCCCCAGCATTTT; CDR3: CASTQTGMGNQPQHF
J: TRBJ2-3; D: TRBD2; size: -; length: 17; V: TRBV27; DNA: TGTGCCAGCAGTTTATGGTTCATCGGAGCGGGAGCTGATACGCAGTATTTT; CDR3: CASSLWFIGAGADTQYF
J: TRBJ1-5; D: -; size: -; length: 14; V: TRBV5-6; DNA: TGTGCCAGCAGCTTTGGCAGGAGCCTTCAGCCCCAGCATTTT; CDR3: CASSFGRSLQPQHF
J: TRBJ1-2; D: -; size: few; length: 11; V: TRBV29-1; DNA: TGCAGCGTACTTTCGGGTGGAGGCTACACCTTC; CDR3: CSVLSGGGYTF
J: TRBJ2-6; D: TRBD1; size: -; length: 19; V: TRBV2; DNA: TGTGCCAGCAGTGAAGTCCTGACGGGACAGGGTTTAAGGGCCAACGTCCTGACTTTC; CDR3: CASSEVLTGQGLRANVLTF
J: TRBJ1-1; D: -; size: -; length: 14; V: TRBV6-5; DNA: TGTGCCAGCAGTTACTTGGGGGCTGACACTGAAGCTTTCTTT; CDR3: CASSYLGADTEAFF